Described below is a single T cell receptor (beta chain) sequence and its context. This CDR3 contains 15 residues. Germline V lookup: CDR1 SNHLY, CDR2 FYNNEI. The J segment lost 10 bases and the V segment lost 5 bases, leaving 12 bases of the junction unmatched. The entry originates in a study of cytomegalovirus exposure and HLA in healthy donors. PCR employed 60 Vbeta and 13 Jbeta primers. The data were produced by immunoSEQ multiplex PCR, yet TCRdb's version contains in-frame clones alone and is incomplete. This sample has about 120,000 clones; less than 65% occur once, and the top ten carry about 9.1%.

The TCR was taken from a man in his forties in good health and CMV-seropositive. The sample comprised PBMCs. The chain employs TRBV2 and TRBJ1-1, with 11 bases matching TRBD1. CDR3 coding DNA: TGTGCCAGCAGTAACGGACAGGGGGCCTTTGGTAGAGCTTTCTTT. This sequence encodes CASSNGQGAFGRAFF. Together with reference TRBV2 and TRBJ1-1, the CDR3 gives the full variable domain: EPEVTQTPSHQVTQMGQEVILRCVPISNHLYFYWYRQILGQKVEFLVSFYNNEISEKSEIFDDQFSVERPDGSNFTLKIRSTKLEDSAMYFCASSNGQGAFGRAFFGQGTRLTVV.